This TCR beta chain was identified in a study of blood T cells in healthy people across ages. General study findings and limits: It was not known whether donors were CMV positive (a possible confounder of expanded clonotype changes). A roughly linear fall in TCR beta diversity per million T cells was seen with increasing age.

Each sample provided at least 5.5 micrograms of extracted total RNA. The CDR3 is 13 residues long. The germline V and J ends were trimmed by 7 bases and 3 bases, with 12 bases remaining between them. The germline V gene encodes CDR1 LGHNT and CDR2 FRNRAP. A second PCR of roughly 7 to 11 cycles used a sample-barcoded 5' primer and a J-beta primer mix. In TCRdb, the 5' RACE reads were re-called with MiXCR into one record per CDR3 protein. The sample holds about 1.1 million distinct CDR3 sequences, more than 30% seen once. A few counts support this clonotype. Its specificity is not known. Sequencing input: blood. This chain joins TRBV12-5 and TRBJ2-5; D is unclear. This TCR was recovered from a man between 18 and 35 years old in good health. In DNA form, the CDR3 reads TGTGCTAGTGCTCGACCGAATGAAGAGACCCAGTACTTC. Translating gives CASARPNEETQYF.